The 8 T cell receptor beta chains below come from one sample, sequenced in a study of spatial heterogeneity in lung cancer. TCRdb recomputed calls from the 5' RACE reads with MiXCR, one row per CDR3 protein. The sample lists 18,000 or so distinct CDR3 sequences; approximately 10% were seen once. These receptors' targets are unknown. Time point in this sample: sample taken at primary tumor resection. Overall study results and limits: Expanded alpha and beta TCR counts within tumors tracked tumor mutation counts.

The sequences come from lung tumor tissue, collected at surgery. The origin of the receptors is a female donor with early-stage non-small cell lung cancer.

By proportion, this clonotype is medium-sized. For a library built for alpha chains, this beta chain is a stray read; little rests on its size. The rearrangement uses TRBV4-2 and TRBJ1-4; unclear D gene. Trimming left V 0 bases short and J 5 bases short, with 10 bases between. The CDR3 spans 15 residues. Looked up from germline, CDR1 is LGHNA and CDR2 is YNFKEQ. CDR3 loop: CASSQEGHPNEKLFF. DNA of the CDR3: TGTGCCAGCAGCCAAGAAGGGCACCCAAATGAAAAACTGTTTTTT.

This clonotype was picked up many times. This beta chain represents an off-target read in a library built for alpha chains; its size is of limited meaning. J is TRBJ2-5 and V is TRBV29-1; the match to TRBD2 covers 10 bases. CDR3 length: 13 amino acids. Germline CDR1 and CDR2: SQVTM and ANQGSEA. V was clipped by 6 bases and J by 2 bases; unmatched bases: 3. Written as DNA, the CDR3 is TGCAGCGTGCCACTAGCGGGGCAAGAGACCCAGTACTTC. It yields the protein CSVPLAGQETQYF.

For this clonotype: This beta chain is an off-target read within a library intended for alpha chains, so its frequency means little. V and J are TRBV10-3 and TRBJ1-6; 7 bases align to TRBD1. The V gene end was trimmed by 7 bases and the J gene end by 10 bases; junction bases not matched to a gene: 7. The CDR3 extends over 13 amino acids. In germline, CDR1 is ENHRY, CDR2 SYGVKD. The CDR3 DNA reads as TGTGCCATCACTCAGGACAGGCGGTCACCCCTCCACTTT. This codes for CAITQDRRSPLHF.

This clonotype was recorded a few times. A library prepared for alpha chains yielded this beta chain as an off-target read; its size is of little meaning. This chain connects TRBV6-5 to TRBJ1-6, with D unclear. The CDR3 sequence is 17 residues long. In germline, CDR1 is MNHEY, CDR2 SVGAGI. V was pared by 6 bases and J by 9 bases, with 24 bases between. CDR3 region: CASRPLTSETGISPLHF. DNA for the CDR3: TGTGCCAGCAGGCCCTTAACATCGGAAACGGGAATTTCACCCCTCCACTTT.

In this sample, this clonotype turned up a few times. For a library built for alpha chains, this beta chain is a stray read; little rests on its size. This chain connects TRBV30 to TRBJ2-3; D unresolved. The CDR3 spans 11 residues. V dropped 1 base and J dropped 5 bases, with 4 bases sitting between them. Germline CDR1 reads GTSNPN; CDR2 reads SVGIG (reference sequence). CDR3: CAWSGLDTQYF. As DNA, the CDR3 is TGTGCCTGGAGTGGTTTAGATACGCAGTATTTT.

This clonotype was seen only a few times. This beta chain turned up in a library designed for alpha chains; as an off-target read, its abundance says little. The chain recombines TRBV6-6 with TRBJ1-5, with D possibly being TRBD1 (5 bases). The V and J ends lost 6 bases and 3 bases respectively, with 9 bases between them. Germline values: CDR1 MNHNY, CDR2 SVGAGI (reference sequence). The CDR3 has 13 amino acids. For the CDR3, the DNA is TGTGCCAGCAGGCCGGGGCCCAATCAGCCCCAGCATTTT. Translated, it gives CASRPGPNQPQHF.

This clonotype was counted at least ten times. Because this beta chain is a stray read in a library intended to capture alpha chains, its abundance should not be given much weight. The gene calls are TRBV6-1 and TRBJ1-5; D might be TRBD1 (5 bases). Looked up from germline, CDR1 is MNHNS and CDR2 is SASEGT. This CDR3 region has 15 residues. V lost 0 bases to trimming and J lost 6 bases, with 12 bases between them. CDR3 amino acids: CASSEAQEECQPQHF. The CDR3 nucleotides are TGTGCCAGCAGTGAAGCACAGGAAGAGTGTCAGCCCCAGCATTTT.

As for this clonotype: This beta chain is a stray read from a library made for alpha chains; its abundance is not meaningful. The chain employs TRBV18 and TRBJ2-7; D is ambiguous. The CDR3 covers 12 residues. Germline CDR1 is KGHSH and CDR2 is LQKENI. V lost 3 bases and J lost 2, with 5 bases in between. CDR3 sequence: CASSPATYEQYF. In DNA form, the CDR3 reads TGTGCCAGCTCACCTGCCACCTACGAGCAGTACTTC. Full variable domain (rest looked up from reference TRBV18 and TRBJ2-7): NAGVMQNPRHLVRRRGQEARLRCSPMKGHSHVYWYRQLPEEGLKFMVYLQKENIIDESGMPKERFSAEFPKEGPSILRIQQVVRGDSAAYFCASSPATYEQYFGPGTRLTVT.